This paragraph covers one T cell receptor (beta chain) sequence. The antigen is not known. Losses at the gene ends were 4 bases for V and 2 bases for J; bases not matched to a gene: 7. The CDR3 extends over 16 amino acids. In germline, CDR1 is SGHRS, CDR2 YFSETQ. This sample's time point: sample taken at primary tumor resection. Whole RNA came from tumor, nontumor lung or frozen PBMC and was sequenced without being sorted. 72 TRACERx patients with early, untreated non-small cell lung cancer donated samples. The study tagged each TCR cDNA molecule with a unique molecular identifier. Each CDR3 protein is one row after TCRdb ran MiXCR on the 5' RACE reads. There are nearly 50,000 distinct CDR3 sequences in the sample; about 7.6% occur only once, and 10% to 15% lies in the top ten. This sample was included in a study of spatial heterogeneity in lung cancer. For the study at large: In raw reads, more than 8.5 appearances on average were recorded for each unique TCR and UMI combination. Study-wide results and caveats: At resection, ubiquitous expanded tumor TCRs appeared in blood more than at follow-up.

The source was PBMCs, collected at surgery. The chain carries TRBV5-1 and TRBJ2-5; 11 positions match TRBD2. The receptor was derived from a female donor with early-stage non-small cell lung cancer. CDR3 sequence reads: CASSLTGTSGQETQYF. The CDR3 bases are TGCGCCAGCAGCCTGACGGGGACTAGCGGTCAAGAGACCCAGTACTTC.